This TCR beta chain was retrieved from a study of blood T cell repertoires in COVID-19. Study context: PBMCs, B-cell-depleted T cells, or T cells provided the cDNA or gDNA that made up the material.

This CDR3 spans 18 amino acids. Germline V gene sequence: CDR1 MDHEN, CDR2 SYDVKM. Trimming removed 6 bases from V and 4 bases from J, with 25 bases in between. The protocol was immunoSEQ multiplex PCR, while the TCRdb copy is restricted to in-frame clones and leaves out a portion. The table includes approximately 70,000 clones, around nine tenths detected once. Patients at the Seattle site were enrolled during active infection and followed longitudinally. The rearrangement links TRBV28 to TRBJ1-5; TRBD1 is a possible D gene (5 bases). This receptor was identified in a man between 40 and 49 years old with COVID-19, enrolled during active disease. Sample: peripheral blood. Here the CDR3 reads CASRPNLGDSLLNQPQHF. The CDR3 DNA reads TGTGCCAGCAGACCCAACCTAGGTGACAGCCTATTAAATCAGCCCCAGCATTTT.